This TCR beta chain was captured by sequencing in a study of T cell responses to AZD1222 COVID-19 vaccine (dated by TCRdb to the early 2020s). Background for the entire study: AZD1222 recipients with second doses at about 4 weeks or about 12 weeks were pooled, because spike-specific TCR depth and breadth did not differ between schedules. A total of around 240 trial participants underwent TCR sequencing, of whom roughly 210 had received two doses of AZD1222 and about 25 had received two doses of the MenACWY control vaccine. Trial participants were enrolled into age subgroups of 18-55, 56-69 and 70-plus years, which contained approximately 150, 30 and 60 TCR-sequenced participants, respectively. Overall study outcomes, separate from this receptor: In the small 56-69-year group, the increase in depth fell short of significance, most likely because of low power. Vaccine-associated CD4 TCRs spanned the whole spike protein, with dominant responses in regions 160-218 and 743-854. Nearly half of unique spike-specific TCRs reportedly recognized epitopes outside regions mutated in the B.1.351 and B.1.1.7 variants. Conclusions about previously exposed vaccinees are limited because only six or seven AZD1222 recipients were SARS-CoV-2 seropositive at baseline. No day 14 peak-response samples were available, so repertoires were characterized only after the peak T cell response. Spike-specific TCR breadth and depth rose significantly after two AZD1222 doses compared with day 0 and with MenACWY recipients. Participants were mostly white British and included more females than males, and it was suggested by the authors that clonal diversity may have been underestimated.

The meaning of the sample's time point label: baseline before first vaccination. The vaccinee samples were drawn from two UK trials, COV001 and COV002, one of which was a single-blind randomized controlled phase 2/3 trial testing AZD1222 (ChAdOx1 nCoV-19) in healthy adults. For TCRbeta chain sequencing, PBMC samples were collected from trial participants at day 0 and at day 28 after the second dose. As regards this clone: Its antigen has not been determined. Nothing much larger sits one base from this clone, and base qualities are not available.

The CDR3 spans 13 residues, from the cysteine through the phenylalanine. The kept DNA is CDR3 alone, 39 bases in frame from the first base. V loses 1 base, J loses 4 bases, and the germline ends lie 8 bases apart. CDR1 and CDR2 are drawn from the germline V gene (reference sequence): GTSNPN, SVGIG. The CDR3 regions of human TCRbeta chains were analyzed by immunosequencing. The published analysis was carried out like this. TCRs in the repertoires were compared against a reference library of SARS-CoV-2-specific TCRs that had been generated with the MIRA antigen-specificity platform. Breadth meant the fraction of unique TCRs that were SARS-CoV-2-associated, whereas depth meant the fraction of total T cells that were SARS-CoV-2-associated. Using the MIRA data, each spike-specific TCR was assigned both to the spike region to which the TCR was reactive and to a CD4 or CD8 class. Log10-transformed breadth and depth values were compared by one-way ANOVA with Sidak's multiple comparisons tests. TCRdb took over this immuneACCESS table, retaining in-frame rearrangements with V and J assigned. Such tables are incomplete; in checked studies, under half of the missing clones stem from an unresolved V gene, and the remainder is unexplained. V and J calls plus clone size are reproduced from that table; the DNA served to infer D and trimming. This sample lists over 100,000 clones; about 87% were detected once. Approximately 12% of the sample lies in the top ten.

The V gene is TRBV30 and the J gene is TRBJ1-5; the D gene is perhaps TRBD1, from 6 matching bases. Sample: peripheral blood, taken on day 0 of AZD1222 vaccination. This clonotype was sampled from an adult in good health. The CDR3 corresponds to CAWSGGPNQPQHF. The DNA sequence is given as TGTGCCTGGAGTGGGGGGCCTAATCAGCCCCAGCATTTT.